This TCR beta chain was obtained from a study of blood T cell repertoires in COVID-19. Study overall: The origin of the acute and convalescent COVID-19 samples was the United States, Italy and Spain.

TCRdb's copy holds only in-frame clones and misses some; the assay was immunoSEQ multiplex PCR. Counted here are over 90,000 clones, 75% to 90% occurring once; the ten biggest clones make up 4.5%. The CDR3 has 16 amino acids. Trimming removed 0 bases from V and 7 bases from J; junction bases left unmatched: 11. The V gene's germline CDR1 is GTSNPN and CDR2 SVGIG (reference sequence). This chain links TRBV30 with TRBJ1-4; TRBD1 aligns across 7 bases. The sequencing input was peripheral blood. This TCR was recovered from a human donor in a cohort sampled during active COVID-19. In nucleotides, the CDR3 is TGTGCCTGGAGTGTACAGGGGATGCCTTGGAGTGAAAAACTGTTTTTT. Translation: CAWSVQGMPWSEKLFF.